A selection of T cell receptor beta chains follows, all from one sample in a study of glioma-infiltrating T cells. TCRdb reprocessed the multiplex PCR reads via MiXCR and lists one record per CDR3 protein. The sample shows approximately 110,000 distinct CDR3 sequences, roughly 20% of them seen only once. Sequenced material: glioma tissue, nonneoplastic brain tissue, or PBMCs (not recorded which). The receptors here all came from a human donor with low-grade glioma or glioblastoma, undergoing nonglioma brain surgery, or in good health (not recorded which). The CDR3 runs from the conserved cysteine through the conserved F or W. A D gene is named only where the DNA matches it firmly. The size of a clone is reported for some rows only, either as once, few or many, or as a class for expanded clones.

many,NA,TRBV12-3/TRBV12-4,TRBJ2-6,CASTLRGSGANVLTF,TGTGCCAGCACTCTGCGAGGCTCTGGGGCCAACGTCCTGACTTTC
many,NA,TRBV27,TRBJ2-7,CASSLYRTRSYEQYF,TGTGCCAGCAGTTTATACCGGACCCGCTCCTACGAGCAGTACTTC
few,TRBD1,TRBV4-3,TRBJ2-2,CASSQVTGLNTGELFF,TGCGCCAGCAGCCAAGTGACAGGGCTGAACACCGGGGAGCTGTTTTTT
few,NA,TRBV9,TRBJ1-2,CASPKTAYGYTF,TGTGCCAGCCCCAAGACCGCCTATGGCTACACCTTC
NA,TRBD2,TRBV3-1,TRBJ2-7,CASSTSGSANEQYF,TGTGCCAGCAGTACTAGCGGTAGTGCTAACGAGCAGTACTTC
many,NA,TRBV20-1,TRBJ2-3,CSAPPGLGGDTQYF,TGCAGTGCTCCACCCGGACTTGGGGGGGATACGCAGTATTTT
few,TRBD1,TRBV5-4,TRBJ1-1,CASSLDRGGMNTEAFF,TGTGCCAGCAGCCTTGACAGGGGAGGGATGAACACTGAAGCTTTCTTT
NA,NA,TRBV7-3,TRBJ2-1,CASSSKNDRTNEQFF,TGTGCCAGCAGCTCCAAGAATGACAGGACCAATGAGCAGTTCTTC
many,NA,TRBV12-3/TRBV12-4,TRBJ2-5,CASSFPGPETQYF,TGTGCCAGCAGTTTCCCGGGGCCGGAGACCCAGTACTTC
NA,NA,TRBV7-2,TRBJ2-1,CASSLDWNYEQFF,TGTGCCAGCAGCTTAGACTGGAACTATGAGCAGTTCTTC
few,NA,TRBV29-1,TRBJ1-5,CSVGQGDQPQHF,TGCAGCGTTGGTCAGGGAGATCAGCCCCAGCATTTT
NA,NA,TRBV20-1,TRBJ2-1,CSASGRLTYNEQLF,TGCAGTGCTAGCGGGCGGTTGACCTACAATGAGCAGCTCTTC
few,NA,TRBV12-3/TRBV12-4,TRBJ1-2,CASSLDRRIGYTF,TGTGCCAGCAGTTTGGACAGACGCATAGGCTACACCTTC
many,NA,TRBV4-3,TRBJ2-3,CASSQDRSDTQYF,TGCGCCAGCAGCCAAGATCGGTCAGATACGCAGTATTTT
NA,TRBD2,TRBV29-1,TRBJ2-7,CSVGTSRLEQNF,TGCAGCGTCGGGACTAGTCGACTCGAGCAGAACTTC
many,NA,TRBV7-2,TRBJ2-2,CASRGGVHTGELFF,TGTGCCAGCAGAGGGGGGGTCCACACCGGGGAGCTGTTTTTT
few,NA,TRBV19,TRBJ1-3,CASWSGVNTIYF,TGTGCCAGTTGGTCGGGCGTAAACACCATATATTTT
few,TRBD2,TRBV29-1,TRBJ2-3,CSVDGLDGGTDTQYF,TGCAGCGTTGACGGACTAGATGGTGGCACAGATACGCAGTATTTT
many,NA,TRBV28,TRBJ2-7,CASSFRFVRGVSSYEQYF,TGTGCCAGCAGTTTTCGATTCGTACGGGGCGTCAGCTCCTACGAGCAGTACTTC
NA,NA,TRBV12-2,TRBJ2-4,CASRLKRKAGYKNIQYF,TGTGCAAGTCGCTTAAAAAGGAAAGCGGGATACAAAAACATTCAGTACTTC
NA,NA,TRBV20-1,TRBJ2-7,CSARVQGSREQYF,TGCAGTGCTAGAGTGCAGGGTTCCAGAGAGCAGTACTTC
many,TRBD2,TRBV7-2,TRBJ2-7,CASRRLAGVDEQYF,TGTGCCAGCAGGAGACTAGCGGGAGTAGACGAGCAGTACTTC
NA,NA,TRBV7-9,TRBJ1-5,CASSSGTPGQHQHF,TGTGCCAGCAGCTCGGGCACTCCCGGACAGCACCAGCATTTT
NA,NA,TRBV2,TRBJ2-7,CASRGPAGNYEQYF,TGTGCCAGCAGAGGCCCGGCGGGAAACTACGAGCAGTACTTC
many,NA,TRBV4-3,TRBJ2-5,CASSQDRLQETQYF,TGCGCCAGCAGCCAAGATCGACTCCAAGAGACCCAGTACTTC
few,NA,TRBV3-1,TRBJ2-7,CASSHGNYEQYF,TGTGCCAGCAGCCACGGGAACTACGAGCAGTACTTC